The rows below give T cell receptor beta chains drawn from one sample of a study of OX40 agonist ivuxolimab in advanced cancers. Assay used: immunoSEQ multiplex PCR; TCRdb lists only in-frame clones, some missing. The sample comprises around 70,000 clones, 86% of which are singletons, and 6.9% rests with the top ten. This specimen was CD4+ or CD8+ T cells sorted from blood, taken in a trial of the OX40 agonist ivuxolimab. The source is an adult with an advanced solid tumor such as melanoma, head and neck, liver or kidney cancer. CDR3s include the opening cysteine and the closing phenylalanine or tryptophan. The size entry is marked missing in some rows and otherwise reads once, few, many or a size class.

V,length,size,CDR3
TRBV6-9,16,-,CASSSLTERRSYEQYF
TRBV10-3,13,-,CAASDSTAHEQFF
TRBV6-6,11,once,CASSPYNEQFF
TRBV5-1,14,-,CASSLAEVYNEQFF
TRBV7-2,12,-,CASSVGVSPQHF
TRBV5-1,14,-,CASSLYQAANTQYF
TRBV7-2,18,-,CASSSMPISGGEGGELFF
TRBV6-1,14,-,CATESFAGIYTQYF
TRBV5-1,14,-,CASSSPGLSYEQYF
TRBV7-9,14,-,CASSLRGQGDGYTF
TRBV6-5,12,-,CASTTMGSTIYF
TRBV5-6,13,-,CASSLGANTEAFF
TRBV7-2,14,-,CASSRAGQTYGYTF
TRBV19,16,-,CASGLNGPRSTDTQYF
TRBV29-1,13,-,CSVGGTESYGYTF
TRBV7-6,14,-,CASSRGQGESPLHF
TRBV5-1,15,-,CASRYAGQGISEAFF
TRBV7-8,13,-,CASSPTGRSEAFF
TRBV4-2,17,once,CASSQDYGTQSSYEQYF
TRBV19,12,few,CASMSGSVGYTF
TRBV6-1,15,-,CASSRTGTGFDEQYF
TRBV9,13,-,CASSVEWTGELFF
TRBV18,14,-,CASSTDRWGEKLFF
TRBV5-1,15,-,CASSRSTGGLLEAFF
TRBV27,14,once,CASSLRREYNEAFF
TRBV5-1,16,-,CASSLKGRAFQYEQFF
TRBV18,17,few,CASSLSGGARYNSPLHF
TRBV19,13,few,CASSMTGGDGYTF